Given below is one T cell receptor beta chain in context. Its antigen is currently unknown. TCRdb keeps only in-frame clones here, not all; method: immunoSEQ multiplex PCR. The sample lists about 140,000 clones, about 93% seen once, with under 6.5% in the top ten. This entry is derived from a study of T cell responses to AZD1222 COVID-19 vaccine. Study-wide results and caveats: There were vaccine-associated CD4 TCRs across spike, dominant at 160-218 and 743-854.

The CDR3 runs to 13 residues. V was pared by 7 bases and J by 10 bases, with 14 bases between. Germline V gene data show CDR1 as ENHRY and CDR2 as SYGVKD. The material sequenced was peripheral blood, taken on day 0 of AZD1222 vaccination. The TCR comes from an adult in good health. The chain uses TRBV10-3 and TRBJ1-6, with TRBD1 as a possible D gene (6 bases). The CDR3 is CAITGELRSPLHF. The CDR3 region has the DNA TGTGCCATCACAGGGGAATTGCGGTCACCCCTCCACTTT.